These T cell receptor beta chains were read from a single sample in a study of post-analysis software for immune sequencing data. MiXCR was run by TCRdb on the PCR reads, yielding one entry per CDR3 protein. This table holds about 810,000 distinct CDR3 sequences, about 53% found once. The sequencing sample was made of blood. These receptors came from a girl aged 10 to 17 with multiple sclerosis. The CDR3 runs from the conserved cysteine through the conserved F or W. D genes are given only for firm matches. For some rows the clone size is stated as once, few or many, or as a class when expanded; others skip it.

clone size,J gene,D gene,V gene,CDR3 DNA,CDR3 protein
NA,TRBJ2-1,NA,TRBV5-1,TGCGCCAGCAGCTTGGGTCGCCTGGGGAATGAGCAGTTCTTC,CASSLGRLGNEQFF
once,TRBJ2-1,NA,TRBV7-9,TGTGCCAGCAGCTCCCCGGGGGTCCAGCAGTTCTTC,CASSSPGVQQFF
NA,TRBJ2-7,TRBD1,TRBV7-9,TGTGCCAGCAGCTTGCTGACAGGGGTATTCGAGCAGTACTTC,CASSLLTGVFEQYF
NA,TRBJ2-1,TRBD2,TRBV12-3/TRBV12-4,TGTGCCAGCAGTTTAATGGCGGGAGAGTTATCCTACAATGAGCAGTTCTTC,CASSLMAGELSYNEQFF
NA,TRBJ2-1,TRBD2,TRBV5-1,TGCGCCAGCAGCTTGTCTGCGGGAGGGACGCGGGGTGAGCAGTTCTTC,CASSLSAGGTRGEQFF
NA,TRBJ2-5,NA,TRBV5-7,TGTGCCAGCAGCTGCGGGTTTGAAGAGACCCAGTACTTC,CASSCGFEETQYF
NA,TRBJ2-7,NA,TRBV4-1,TGCGCCAGCAGCCAAGAACAGACTTACGAGCAGTACTTC,CASSQEQTYEQYF
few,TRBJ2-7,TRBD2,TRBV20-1,TGCAGTGCCAGCCCCCCCAAAGCGGGGTGGGTCGAGCAGTACTTC,CSASPPKAGWVEQYF
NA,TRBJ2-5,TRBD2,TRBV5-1,TGCGCCAGCAGCTATGGACTAGCGGGAGGGCCGGAATCCTATGAGCAGTACTTC,CASSYGLAGGPESYEQYF
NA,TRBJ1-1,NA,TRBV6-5,TGTGCCAGCAGTTACGAGGCGAAGTTGAACACTGAAGCTTTCTTT,CASSYEAKLNTEAFF
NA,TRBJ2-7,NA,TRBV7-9,TGTGCCAGCAGCTTTGAGGGACTGTCGGACGAGCAGTACTTC,CASSFEGLSDEQYF
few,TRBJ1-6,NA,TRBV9,TGTGCCGGAGGACAGACCTATAATTCACCCCTCCACTTT,CAGGQTYNSPLHF
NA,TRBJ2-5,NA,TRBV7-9,TGTGCCAGCAGCTTAGACGCCCCCCGGGAGACCCAGTACTTC,CASSLDAPRETQYF
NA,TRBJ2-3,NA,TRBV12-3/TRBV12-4,TGTGCCAGCAGTTTACTCGGGAGTCGGGCAGATACGCAGTATTTT,CASSLLGSRADTQYF
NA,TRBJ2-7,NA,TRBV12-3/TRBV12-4,TGTGCCAGCAGTTTGCTATCGACGGGCGAGCAGTACTTC,CASSLLSTGEQYF